There are many counts of the clone carrying this T cell receptor beta chain. Antigen unknown. Synthesis of cDNA was performed by 5'RACE using 10-nucleotide random UMIs. The output of every sequencing run, over 160 million TCR-beta sequences, came from 15-18 subjects. MiXCR was run by TCRdb on the 5' RACE reads, yielding one entry per CDR3 protein. The repertoire includes around 65,000 distinct CDR3 sequences, more than 4.5% of them detected once, and approximately 5.1% sits in the top ten. The unsorted libraries were prepared from 2 million PBMCs (stored at -80 C). Trimming cost V 0 bases and J 2 bases, with 4 bases left between them. The CDR3 has 13 amino acids. CDR1 is LGHDT, CDR2 YNNKEL, per germline (reference sequence). This sample is drawn from a study of neurological immune-mediated disorders. Overall study results and limits: One related-CDR3 cluster, identified by phylogenetic grouping, held the repertoires of 18 of 34 multiple sclerosis patients and was a possible signature.

The sample was PBMCs. This TCR was recovered from a human donor with multiple sclerosis. The donor label of this sample is uncertain. The chain links TRBV3-1 to TRBJ1-1; no definite D call. CDR3: CASSQDGNTEAFF. CDR3 sequence (DNA): TGTGCCAGCAGCCAAGACGGCAACACTGAAGCTTTCTTT. The full variable domain, rest sourced from reference TRBV3-1 and TRBJ1-1, is DTAVSQTPKYLVTQMGNDKSIKCEQNLGHDTMYWYKQDSKKFLKIMFSYNNKELIINETVPNRFSPKSPDKAHLNLHINSLELGDSAVYFCASSQDGNTEAFFGQGTRLTVV.